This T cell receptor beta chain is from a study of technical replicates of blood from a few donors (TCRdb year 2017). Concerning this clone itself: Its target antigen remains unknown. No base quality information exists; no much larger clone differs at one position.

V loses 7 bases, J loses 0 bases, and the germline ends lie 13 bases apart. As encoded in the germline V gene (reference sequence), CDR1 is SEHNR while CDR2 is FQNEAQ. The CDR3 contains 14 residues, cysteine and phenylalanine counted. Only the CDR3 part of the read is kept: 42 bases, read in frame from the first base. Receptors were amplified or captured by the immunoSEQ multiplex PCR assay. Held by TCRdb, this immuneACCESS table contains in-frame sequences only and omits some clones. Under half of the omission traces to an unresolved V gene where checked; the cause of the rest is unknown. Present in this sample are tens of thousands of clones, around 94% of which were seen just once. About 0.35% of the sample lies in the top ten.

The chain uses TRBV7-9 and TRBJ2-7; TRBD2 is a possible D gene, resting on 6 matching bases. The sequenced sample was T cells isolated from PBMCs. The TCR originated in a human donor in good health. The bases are TGTGCCAGCACCGGGGGTCTAGACTCCTACGAGCAGTACTTC. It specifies CASTGGLDSYEQYF.